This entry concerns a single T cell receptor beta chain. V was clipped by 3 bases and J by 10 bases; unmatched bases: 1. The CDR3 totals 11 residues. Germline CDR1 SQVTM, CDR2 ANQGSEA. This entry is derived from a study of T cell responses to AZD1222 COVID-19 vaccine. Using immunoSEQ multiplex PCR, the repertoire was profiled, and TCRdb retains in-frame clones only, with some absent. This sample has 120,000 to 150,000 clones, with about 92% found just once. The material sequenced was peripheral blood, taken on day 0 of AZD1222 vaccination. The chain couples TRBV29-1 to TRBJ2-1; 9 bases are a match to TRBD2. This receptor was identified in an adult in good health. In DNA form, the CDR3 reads TGCAGCGTTGATAGCGGGGGAGAGCAGTTCTTC. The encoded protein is CSVDSGGEQFF.